This T cell receptor (beta chain) was profiled in a study of CD8 T cells in ankylosing spondylitis. TCR beta libraries were made by quantitative 5'-RACE with molecular barcodes. One entry per CDR3 protein, called by TCRdb with MiXCR from the 5' RACE reads. This sample carries 350,000 to 450,000 distinct CDR3 sequences, around 20% of them seen once, and the ten largest clones take around 12%. Study-wide findings and caveats: Seemingly characteristic of ankylosing spondylitis blood was a TCR beta motif consisting of about 8 highly homologous variants. Clones that were linked to disease were CD8+ and were relatively rare in peripheral blood. Earlier work had already found some motif variants in reactive arthritis synovial fluid and blood.

This clonotype was counted a few times. The antigen remains unidentified. Trimming took 3 bases from V and 5 from J; bases not matched to a gene: 2. The CDR3 spans 12 residues. CDR1 and CDR2 from the germline V gene are SQVTM and ANQGSEA. This rearrangement joins TRBV29-1 to TRBJ2-5, with TRBD1 matching over 8 bases. The TCR originated in a male donor with ankylosing spondylitis or in good health (not recorded which). Sequencing was done on a sample of blood, either unsorted or a sorted T cell fraction (not recorded which). The CDR3 is CSVDWTGETQYF. The CDR3 DNA reads as TGCAGCGTTGACTGGACAGGGGAGACCCAGTACTTC.